The rows below give T cell receptor beta chains drawn from one sample of a study of naive and memory T cell subsets. TCRdb passed the UMI-ligation and nested PCR reads through MiXCR, listing each CDR3 protein once. The repertoire holds 130,000 to 150,000 distinct CDR3 sequences, with approximately 15% as singletons. The sample was naive CD4+ T cells from blood. The origin of the receptors is a human donor in good health. The conserved cysteine and the conserved F or W are not part of the CDR3 here. D genes are given only for firm matches. Only part of the rows carry a size: once, few, many, or a class if the clone is expanded.

>TRBD1|-|TRBV12-3/TRBV12-4|TRBJ1-2
ASGPSGTGQGYRGYT
>-|-|TRBV14|TRBJ2-7
ASSQIWEYEQY
>-|-|TRBV12-3/TRBV12-4|TRBJ1-1
ASRYAGLNTEAF
>-|-|TRBV27|TRBJ2-1
ASSPDRLVQF
>-|many|TRBV5-1|TRBJ2-5
ASSFEGKETQY
>-|few|TRBV12-3/TRBV12-4|TRBJ1-1
ASSPQGGTEAF
>-|-|TRBV19|TRBJ2-7
ASSQDFPSDEQY
>TRBD1|-|TRBV29-1|TRBJ2-7
SVWDRGHEQY
>-|few|TRBV6-5|TRBJ2-7
ASSYASKAHEQY
>-|-|TRBV20-1|TRBJ2-3
SASWRSTDTQY
>-|-|TRBV7-9|TRBJ2-1
ASRAGTGGVEREDNEQF
>-|few|TRBV24-1|TRBJ2-1
ATSSGAPGNEQF
>TRBD2|few|TRBV10-3|TRBJ2-5
AIRTSGEETQY
>-|few|TRBV11-2|TRBJ2-7
ASSFSGGTHEQY
>-|few|TRBV14|TRBJ2-2
ASSPQPGRVNTGELF
>TRBD1|-|TRBV18|TRBJ2-5
ASSPATGTEETQY
>-|many|TRBV7-2|TRBJ2-1
ASSLDRRVTRNNEQF
>TRBD2|-|TRBV5-6|TRBJ2-7
ASSRISEGRLAGSRSEQY
>-|few|TRBV3-1|TRBJ1-5
ASSQGFVSNQPQH
>-|-|TRBV20-1|TRBJ2-1
SARPLPRDYNEQF
>-|few|TRBV24-1|TRBJ2-3
ATSETGVRTDTQY
>-|few|TRBV3-1|TRBJ2-1
ASSHWTLEYNEQF
>-|-|TRBV19|TRBJ2-7
ASSSAQLRTPYEQY
>-|-|TRBV19|TRBJ1-1
ASTRASGEAEAF
>-|few|TRBV19|TRBJ2-5
ASSSGEILKETQY
>-|-|TRBV4-1|TRBJ2-1
ASSQGPSRLDNEQF
>TRBD1|-|TRBV6-6|TRBJ2-3
ASSPGQTQY
>-|-|TRBV5-1|TRBJ2-1
ASSFDGYNEQF
>-|-|TRBV20-1|TRBJ2-1
SAPRGRADNEQF
>-|many|TRBV12-3/TRBV12-4|TRBJ2-3
ASSLRGRDTQY
>-|few|TRBV6-2/TRBV6-3|TRBJ1-1
ASSYSRTRWGSEAF
>TRBD1|-|TRBV3-1|TRBJ2-1
ASSSPRGPNEQF
>TRBD2|few|TRBV29-1|TRBJ2-3
SAGTTSTDTQY
>-|-|TRBV28|TRBJ1-1
ASSLKGLGAF
>TRBD2|few|TRBV7-7|TRBJ2-1
ASSLQGRGVGEQF
>-|few|TRBV12-3/TRBV12-4|TRBJ2-1
ASSFPRGPTGTPDEQF
>TRBD1|few|TRBV2|TRBJ1-1
ASRLQGVDTEAF
>TRBD2|few|TRBV28|TRBJ2-1
ASSRSIGTTRNEQF
>-|-|TRBV7-9|TRBJ1-1
ASSLRDGPNTEAF
>TRBD1|many|TRBV10-3|TRBJ1-5
AIGPDRENQPQH
>-|few|TRBV10-3|TRBJ2-1
AISELGGEQF
>TRBD2|few|TRBV10-3|TRBJ2-2
AISDHPGLAGGPNTGELF
>TRBD1|few|TRBV12-3/TRBV12-4|TRBJ2-2
ASRPGQGSGELF
>-|-|TRBV4-2|TRBJ2-3
ASSQAGSDTQY
>-|-|TRBV10-1|TRBJ2-2
ASSVGNAGELF
>TRBD1|few|TRBV29-1|TRBJ1-1
SVEVTGQHTEAF
>TRBD1|-|TRBV7-3|TRBJ2-1
ASSSVTGAGNEQF
>-|-|TRBV3-1|TRBJ1-5
ASSQDEGRSQPQH
>TRBD1|few|TRBV12-3/TRBV12-4|TRBJ1-1
ASSLTGTGNTEAF
>TRBD2|-|TRBV4-1|TRBJ2-1
ASSQDLAGAYNEQF
>-|-|TRBV5-4|TRBJ2-6
ASSLARATSGELLT
>-|few|TRBV11-2|TRBJ1-2
ASTQAAYGYT
>-|few|TRBV28|TRBJ1-5
ASRRTTNGVNQPQH
>-|-|TRBV29-1|TRBJ2-3
SVLFQFLQTDTQY
>TRBD1|few|TRBV4-3|TRBJ2-5
ASSQVDRGQETQY
>TRBD1|few|TRBV20-1|TRBJ1-2
SAAGQGASVLSGYT
>-|-|TRBV20-1|TRBJ1-5
SASVLQGGNQPQH
>TRBD1|few|TRBV18|TRBJ2-3
ASSLFSGTGTDTQY
>TRBD1|few|TRBV15|TRBJ1-1
ATSRVRQGARDTEAF
>-|few|TRBV19|TRBJ2-1
ASSIGGTVENEQF